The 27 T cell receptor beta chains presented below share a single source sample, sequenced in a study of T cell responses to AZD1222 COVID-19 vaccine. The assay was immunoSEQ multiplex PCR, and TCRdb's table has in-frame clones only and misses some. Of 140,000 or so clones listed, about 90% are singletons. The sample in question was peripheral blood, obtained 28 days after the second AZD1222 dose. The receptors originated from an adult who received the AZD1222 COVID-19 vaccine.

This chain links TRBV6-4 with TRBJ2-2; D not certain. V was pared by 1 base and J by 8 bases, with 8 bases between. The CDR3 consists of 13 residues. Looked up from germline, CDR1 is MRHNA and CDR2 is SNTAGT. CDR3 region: CASSDYPEGELFF. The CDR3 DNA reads TGTGCCAGCAGTGACTACCCGGAGGGGGAGCTGTTTTTT.

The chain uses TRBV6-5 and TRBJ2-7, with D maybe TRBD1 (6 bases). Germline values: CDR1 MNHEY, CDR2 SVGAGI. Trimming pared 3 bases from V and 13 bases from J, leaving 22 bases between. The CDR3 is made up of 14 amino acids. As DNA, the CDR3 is TGTGCCAGCAGTTATGGGGTCCGTACAGGACAGCTTTACTTC. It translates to CASSYGVRTGQLYF.

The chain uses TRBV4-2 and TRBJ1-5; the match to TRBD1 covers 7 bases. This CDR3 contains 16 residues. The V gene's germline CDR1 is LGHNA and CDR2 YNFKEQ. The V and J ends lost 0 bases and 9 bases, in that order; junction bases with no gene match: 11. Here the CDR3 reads CASSQEGRQGQGPQHF. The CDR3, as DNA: TGTGCCAGCAGCCAAGAAGGGAGACAGGGTCAAGGGCCCCAGCATTTT.

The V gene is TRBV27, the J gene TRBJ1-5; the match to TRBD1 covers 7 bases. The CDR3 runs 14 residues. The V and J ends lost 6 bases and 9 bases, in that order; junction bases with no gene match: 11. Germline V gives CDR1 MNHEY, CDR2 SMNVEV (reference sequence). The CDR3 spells CASRSPDRDGPQHF. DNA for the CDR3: TGTGCCAGCAGATCCCCAGACAGGGATGGGCCCCAGCATTTT.

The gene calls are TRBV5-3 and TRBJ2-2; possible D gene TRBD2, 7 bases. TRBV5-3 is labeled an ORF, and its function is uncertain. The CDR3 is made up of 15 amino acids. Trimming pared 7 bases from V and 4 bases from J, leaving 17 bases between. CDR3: CARHSWGGRTGELFF. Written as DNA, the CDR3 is TGTGCCAGACACTCTTGGGGGGGCCGCACCGGGGAGCTGTTTTTT.

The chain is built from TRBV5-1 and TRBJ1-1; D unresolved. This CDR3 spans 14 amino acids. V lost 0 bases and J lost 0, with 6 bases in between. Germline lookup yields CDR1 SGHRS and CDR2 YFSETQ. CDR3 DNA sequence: TGCGCCAGCAGCTTGGCGGGGATGAACACTGAAGCTTTCTTT. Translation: CASSLAGMNTEAFF.

CDR3: CASSQDWLGQGSTEAFF. Written as DNA, the CDR3 is TGCGCCAGCAGCCAAGATTGGTTAGGACAGGGGAGTACTGAAGCTTTCTTT. This sequence joins TRBV4-3 and TRBJ1-1; TRBD1 matches 9 bases. CDR1 and CDR2 (germline): LGHNA, YSLEER. With 0 bases clipped from V and 5 bases from J, the junction kept 10 bases outside the gene matches. The CDR3 sequence is 17 residues long.

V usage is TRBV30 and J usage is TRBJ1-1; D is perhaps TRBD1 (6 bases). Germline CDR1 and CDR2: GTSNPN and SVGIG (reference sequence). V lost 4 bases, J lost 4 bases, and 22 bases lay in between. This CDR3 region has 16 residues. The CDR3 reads CAWTTTQGRFGTEAFF. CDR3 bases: TGTGCCTGGACGACCACCCAGGGGAGGTTCGGCACTGAAGCTTTCTTT.

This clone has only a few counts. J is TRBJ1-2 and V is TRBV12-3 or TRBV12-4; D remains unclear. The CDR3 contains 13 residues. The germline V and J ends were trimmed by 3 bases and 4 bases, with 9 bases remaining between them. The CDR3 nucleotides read TGTGCCAGCAGTTTGCGGGGAGCCTATGGCTACACCTTC. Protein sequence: CASSLRGAYGYTF.

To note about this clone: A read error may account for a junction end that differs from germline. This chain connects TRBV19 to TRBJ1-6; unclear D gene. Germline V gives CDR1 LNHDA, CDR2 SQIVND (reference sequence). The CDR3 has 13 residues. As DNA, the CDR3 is TGTGCCAGTAGTGTAGAGGTGAAATCACCCCTCCACTTT. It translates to CASSVEVKSPLHF.

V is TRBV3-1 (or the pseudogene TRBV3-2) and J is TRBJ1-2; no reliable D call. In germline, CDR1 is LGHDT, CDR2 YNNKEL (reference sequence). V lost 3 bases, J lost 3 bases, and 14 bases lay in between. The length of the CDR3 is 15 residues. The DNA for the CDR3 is TGTGCCAGCAGCCAGGGTCGTATCGGGGACTATGGCTACACCTTC. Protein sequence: CASSQGRIGDYGYTF.

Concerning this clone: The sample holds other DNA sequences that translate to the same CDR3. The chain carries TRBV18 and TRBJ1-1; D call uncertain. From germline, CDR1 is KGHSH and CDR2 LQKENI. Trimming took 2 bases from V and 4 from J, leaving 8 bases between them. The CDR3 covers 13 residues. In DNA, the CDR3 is TGTGCCAGCTCACCAGGGCGCGGCACTGAAGCTTTCTTT. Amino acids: CASSPGRGTEAFF.

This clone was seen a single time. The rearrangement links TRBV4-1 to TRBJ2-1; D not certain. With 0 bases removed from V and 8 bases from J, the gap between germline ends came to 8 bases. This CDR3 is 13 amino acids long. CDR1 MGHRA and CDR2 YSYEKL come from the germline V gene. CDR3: CASSQERNDEQFF. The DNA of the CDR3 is TGCGCCAGCAGCCAAGAAAGAAACGATGAGCAGTTCTTC.

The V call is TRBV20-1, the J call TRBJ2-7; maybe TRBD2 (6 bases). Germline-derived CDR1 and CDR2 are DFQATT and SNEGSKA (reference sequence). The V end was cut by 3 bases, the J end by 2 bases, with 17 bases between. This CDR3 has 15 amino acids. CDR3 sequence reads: CSASAPSSGAYEQYF. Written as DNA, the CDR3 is TGCAGTGCTAGTGCTCCTAGCTCGGGAGCCTACGAGCAGTACTTC.

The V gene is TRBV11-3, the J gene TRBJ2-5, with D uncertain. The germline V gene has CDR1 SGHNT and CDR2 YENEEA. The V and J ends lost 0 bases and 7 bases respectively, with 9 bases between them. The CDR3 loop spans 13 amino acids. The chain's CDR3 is CASSLDSLGTQYF. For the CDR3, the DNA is TGTGCCAGCAGCTTAGATTCCCTTGGGACCCAGTACTTC.

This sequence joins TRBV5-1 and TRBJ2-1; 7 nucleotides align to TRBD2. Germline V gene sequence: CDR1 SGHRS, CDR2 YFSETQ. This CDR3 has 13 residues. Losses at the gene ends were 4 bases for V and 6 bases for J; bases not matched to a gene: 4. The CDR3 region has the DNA TGCGCCAGCAGCCCAAGACTAGCCAATGAGCAGTTCTTC. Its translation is CASSPRLANEQFF.

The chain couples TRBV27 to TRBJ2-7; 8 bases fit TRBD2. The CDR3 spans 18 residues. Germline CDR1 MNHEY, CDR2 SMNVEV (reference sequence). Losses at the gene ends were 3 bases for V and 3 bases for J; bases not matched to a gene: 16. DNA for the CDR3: TGTGCCAGCAGTTTTCGAGACGGCAGCGGGGGTTCTTTCTACGAGCAGTACTTC. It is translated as CASSFRDGSGGSFYEQYF.

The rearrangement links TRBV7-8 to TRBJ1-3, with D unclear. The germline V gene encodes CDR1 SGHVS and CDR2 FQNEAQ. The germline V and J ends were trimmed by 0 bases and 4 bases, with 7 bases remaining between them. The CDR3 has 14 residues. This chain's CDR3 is CASSLAGSGNTIYF. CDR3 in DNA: TGTGCCAGCAGCTTAGCGGGGTCGGGAAACACCATATATTTT.

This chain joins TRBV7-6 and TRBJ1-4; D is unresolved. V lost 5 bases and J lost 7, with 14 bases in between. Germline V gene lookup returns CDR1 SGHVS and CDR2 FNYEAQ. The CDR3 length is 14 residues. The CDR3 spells CASSPRSPGEKLFF. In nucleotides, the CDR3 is TGTGCCAGCAGCCCTCGTTCTCCGGGTGAAAAACTGTTTTTT. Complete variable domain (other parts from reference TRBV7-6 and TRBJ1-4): GAGVSQSPRYKVTKRGQDVALRCDPISGHVSLYWYRQALGQGPEFLTYFNYEAQQDKSGLPNDRFSAERPEGSISTLTIQRTEQRDSAMYRCASSPRSPGEKLFFGSGTQLSVL.

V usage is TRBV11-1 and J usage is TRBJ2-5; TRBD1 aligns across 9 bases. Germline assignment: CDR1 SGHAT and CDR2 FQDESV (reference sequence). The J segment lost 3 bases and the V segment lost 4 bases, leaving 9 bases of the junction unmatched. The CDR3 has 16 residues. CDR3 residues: CASSSGTGPGEETQYF. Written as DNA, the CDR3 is TGTGCCAGCAGCTCGGGGACAGGGCCCGGGGAAGAGACCCAGTACTTC.

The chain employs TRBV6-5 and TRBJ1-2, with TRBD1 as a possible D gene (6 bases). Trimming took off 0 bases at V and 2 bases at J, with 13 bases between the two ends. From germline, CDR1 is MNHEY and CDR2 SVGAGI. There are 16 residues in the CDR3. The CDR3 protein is CASSYSSAGDNYGYTF. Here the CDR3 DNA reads TGTGCCAGCAGTTACTCCTCCGCAGGGGACAACTATGGCTACACCTTC.

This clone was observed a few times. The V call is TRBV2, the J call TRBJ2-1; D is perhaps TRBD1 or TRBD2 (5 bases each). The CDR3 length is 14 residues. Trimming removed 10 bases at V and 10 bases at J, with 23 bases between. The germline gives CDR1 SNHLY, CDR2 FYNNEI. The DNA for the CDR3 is TGTGCCACCTCCCTTCTGGGGACCCCGAACGAGCAGTTCTTC. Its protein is CATSLLGTPNEQFF.

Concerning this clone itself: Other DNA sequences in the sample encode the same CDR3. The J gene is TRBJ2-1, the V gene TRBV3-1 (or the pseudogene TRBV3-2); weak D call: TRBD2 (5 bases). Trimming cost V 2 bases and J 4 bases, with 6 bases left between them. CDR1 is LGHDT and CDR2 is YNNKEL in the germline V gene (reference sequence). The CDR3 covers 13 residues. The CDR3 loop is CASSQRGYNEQFF. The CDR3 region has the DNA TGTGCCAGCAGCCAACGGGGTTACAATGAGCAGTTCTTC.

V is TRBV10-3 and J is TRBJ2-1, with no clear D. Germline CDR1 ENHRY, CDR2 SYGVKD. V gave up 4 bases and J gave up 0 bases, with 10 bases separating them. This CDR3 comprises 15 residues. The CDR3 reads CAISVGQSSYNEQFF. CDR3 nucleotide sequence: TGTGCCATCAGTGTAGGCCAGAGCTCCTACAATGAGCAGTTCTTC.

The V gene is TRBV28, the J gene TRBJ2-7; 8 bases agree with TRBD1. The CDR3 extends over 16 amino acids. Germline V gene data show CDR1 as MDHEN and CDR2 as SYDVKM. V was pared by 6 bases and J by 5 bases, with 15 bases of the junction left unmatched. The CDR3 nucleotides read TGTGCCAGCAGCCCCTGGGGCGCAGGGGGCTCTGACGAGCAGTACTTC. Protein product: CASSPWGAGGSDEQYF.

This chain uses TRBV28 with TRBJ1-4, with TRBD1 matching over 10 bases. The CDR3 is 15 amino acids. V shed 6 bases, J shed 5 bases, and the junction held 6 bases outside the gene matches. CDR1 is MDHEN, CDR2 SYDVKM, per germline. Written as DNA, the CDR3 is TGTGCCAGCAGGGGGACAGGGGCCGGGAATGAAAAACTGTTTTTT. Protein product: CASRGTGAGNEKLFF. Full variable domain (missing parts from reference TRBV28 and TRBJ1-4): DVKVTQSSRYLVKRTGEKVFLECVQDMDHENMFWYRQDPGLGLRLIYFSYDVKMKEKGDIPEGYSVSREKKERFSLILESASTNQTSMYLCASRGTGAGNEKLFFGSGTQLSVL.

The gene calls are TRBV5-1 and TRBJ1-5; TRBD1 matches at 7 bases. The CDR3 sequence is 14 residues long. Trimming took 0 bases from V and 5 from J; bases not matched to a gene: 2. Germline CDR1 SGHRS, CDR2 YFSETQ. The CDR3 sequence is CASSLGQGDQPQHF. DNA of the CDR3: TGCGCCAGCAGCTTGGGGCAGGGGGATCAGCCCCAGCATTTT.